This TCR beta chain is from a study of blood T cell repertoires in COVID-19 (dated by TCRdb to 2020 to 2022). Broadly, across the study: Collaborator samples came from the United States, Italy and Spain and covered acute and convalescent phases of COVID-19. The prospective study material was composed of cDNA or gDNA derived from T cells, B-cell-depleted T cells, or PBMCs. The dataset comprised deeply sampled blood TCRbeta repertoires from subjects exposed to, actively infected with, or recovered from COVID-19. The repertoires were released in a freely available public database intended as a resource for research on the immune response to SARS-CoV-2. Samples came from the ongoing ImmuneRACE study (first 160 participants) plus 1,254 subjects from 6 global collaborators. The sample metadata nearly always contained a de-identified subject ID, COVID-19 status, age in years and sex. Where HLA class I and class II types were available, the types were taken from metadata supplied by the sample provider, not from assay-based typing. Study-level results and caveats: How much clinical and demographic metadata was included differed by source and by participant, and the metadata was provided uncurated.

TCRbeta CDR3 regions were amplified from genomic DNA by means of the immunoSEQ Assay, a bias-controlled multiplex PCR. On the authors' methods: Nucleated cell counts per sample were estimated from amplification of reference gene primers within the assay. Sequence reads were collapsed and filtered to measure the absolute abundance of every unique TCRbeta CDR3 rearrangement. For each sample, productive Simpson clonality was calculated by taking the square root of Simpson's diversity index across productive rearrangements. TCRdb's version of the immuneACCESS table is confined to in-frame rearrangements and falls short of the full clone set. An unresolved V gene accounts for under half of the shortfall where checked; the remainder is of unknown origin. From that table come the V and J calls and clone size; the DNA was used to work out D and trimming. This sample lists about 55,000 clones; roughly 87% were detected once. Approximately 3.6% of the sample is held by the ten biggest clonotypes.

V and J lose 3 bases and 7 bases, and a span of 13 bases separates them. The CDR3 runs 14 amino acids, cysteine and phenylalanine included. Solely the CDR3 DNA is kept, with 42 bases framed from the first base. In the germline V gene, CDR1 corresponds to WSHSY and CDR2 to SAAADI. One collaborating source in Seattle enrolled patients while the patients were actively infected and followed the patients over time throughout the course of disease. The collaborating institutions used their own protocols to collect whole blood in K2EDTA tubes. Collaborator samples were shipped for TCRbeta analysis as frozen whole blood, isolated PBMCs, or DNA extracted from either sample type. As for this clone: The antigen it binds to is not known. It has no much larger one-base neighbor in the sample; base qualities were not kept.

Material for sequencing was peripheral blood. The chain uses TRBV10-2 and TRBJ1-5, with the D gene call left open. The receptor was derived from a middle-aged man with COVID-19, enrolled during active disease. The DNA reads as follows: TGCGCCAGCAGTGATCTGGGCACAAACCAGCCCCAGCATTTT. Translated, it gives CASSDLGTNQPQHF.